This TCR beta chain was sequenced during a study of blood T cell repertoires in COVID-19. About the research overall: The United States, Italy and Spain supplied acute and convalescent COVID-19 samples.

Assay: immunoSEQ multiplex PCR; the TCRdb copy retains only in-frame clones and omits some. Here the sample spans about 170,000 clones, 84% being singletons. Germline lookup yields CDR1 MNHEY and CDR2 SVGAGI. Trimming cost V 6 bases and J 4 bases, with 12 bases left between them. This CDR3 is 14 amino acids long. The receptor's source is a woman in her sixties or seventies with COVID-19, enrolled during active disease. V gene TRBV6-5 combines with J gene TRBJ1-4; D ambiguous. Material: peripheral blood. For the CDR3, the DNA is TGTGCCAGCAGGCCCGGGAGCTTTAATGAAAAACTGTTTTTT. Translating it yields CASRPGSFNEKLFF.